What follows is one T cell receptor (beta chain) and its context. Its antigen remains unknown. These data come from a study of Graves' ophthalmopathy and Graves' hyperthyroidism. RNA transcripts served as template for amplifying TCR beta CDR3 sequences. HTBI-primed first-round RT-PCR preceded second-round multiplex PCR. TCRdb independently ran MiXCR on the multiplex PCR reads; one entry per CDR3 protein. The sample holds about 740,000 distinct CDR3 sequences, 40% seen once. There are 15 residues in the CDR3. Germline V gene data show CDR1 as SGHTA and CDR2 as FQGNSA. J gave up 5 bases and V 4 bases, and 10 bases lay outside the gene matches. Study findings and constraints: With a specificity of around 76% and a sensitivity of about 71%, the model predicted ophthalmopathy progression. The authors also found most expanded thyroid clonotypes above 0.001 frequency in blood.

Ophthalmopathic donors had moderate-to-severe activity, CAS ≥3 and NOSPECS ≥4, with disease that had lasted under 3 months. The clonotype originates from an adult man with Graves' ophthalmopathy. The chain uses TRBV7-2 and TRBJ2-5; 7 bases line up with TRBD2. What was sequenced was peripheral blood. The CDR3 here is CASSSGGSEMETQYF. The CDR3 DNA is TGTGCCAGCAGCTCGGGCGGGAGTGAGATGGAGACCCAGTACTTC.